The clone carrying this T cell receptor beta chain occurred once. This entry belongs to a study of cytomegalovirus exposure and HLA in healthy donors. Both 60 Vbeta primers and 13 Jbeta primers went into the PCR. TCRdb keeps only in-frame clones here, not all; method: immunoSEQ multiplex PCR. In the table there are approximately 180,000 clones, under 85% of which are singletons. For the donor in question, CMV serostatus went unrecorded. The source is a human donor in good health. The sequencing input was PBMCs.

CDR3 sequence: CASSRHGLGNTEAFF. CDR3 DNA sequence: TGTGCCAGCAGCCGTCATGGACTGGGGAACACTGAAGCTTTCTTT. The gene calls are TRBV5-6 and TRBJ1-1; D not resolved. The CDR3 runs 15 residues. Germline V gene lookup returns CDR1 SGHDT and CDR2 YYEEEE. Trimming removed 4 bases from V and 1 base from J, with 14 bases in between.